The 32 T cell receptor beta chains below come from one sample, sequenced in a study of blood T cell repertoires in COVID-19. TCRdb keeps only in-frame clones here, not all; method: immunoSEQ multiplex PCR. The sample has under 450,000 clones, 86% seen once. Material for sequencing was peripheral blood. These receptors all come from a woman between 55 and 75 years old with COVID-19, enrolled during active disease.

The chain has TRBV9 and TRBJ2-3, with D possibly being TRBD2 (5 bases). V lost 2 bases and J lost 6, with 19 bases in between. This CDR3 is 16 amino acids long. Germline-derived CDR1 and CDR2 are SGDLS and YYNGEE. This CDR3 is CASSVQEGHAVDTQYF. CDR3 coding DNA: TGTGCCAGCAGCGTCCAAGAGGGCCATGCGGTGGATACGCAGTATTTT.

The chain carries TRBV2 and TRBJ2-7; possibly TRBD1 for D (5 bases). V shed 5 bases and J shed 4 bases, with 9 bases lying between them. The CDR3 runs 12 residues. The germline CDR1 and CDR2 sequences are SNHLY and FYNNEI. The CDR3 loop reads CASSRGFYEQYF. The CDR3 DNA sequence: TGTGCCAGCAGTAGGGGATTTTACGAGCAGTACTTC.

The chain links TRBV6-2 or TRBV6-3 to TRBJ1-2, with a possible D match to TRBD1 (5 bases). CDR3 length: 12 residues. With 3 bases removed from V and 8 bases from J, the gap between germline ends came to 10 bases. Germline V CDR1 and CDR2: MNHEY, SVGEGT. The CDR3 reads CASSYGAGGYTF. In DNA, the CDR3 is TGTGCCAGCAGTTATGGGGCCGGCGGCTACACCTTC.

This clone has a single count. The chain uses TRBV30 and TRBJ2-2; 8 nucleotides match TRBD2. The CDR3 contains 14 residues. Germline V gene data show CDR1 as GTSNPN and CDR2 as SVGIG (reference sequence). V was pared by 4 bases and J by 2 bases, with 3 bases of the junction left unmatched. The CDR3 here is CAWKAGVNTGELFF. The CDR3 DNA reads as TGTGCCTGGAAAGCGGGGGTAAACACCGGGGAGCTGTTTTTT. Full variable domain (missing parts from reference TRBV30 and TRBJ2-2): SQTIHQWPATLVQPVGSPLSLECTVEGTSNPNLYWYRQAAGRGLQLLFYSVGIGQISSEVPQNLSASRPQDRQFILSSKKLLLSDSGFYLCAWKAGVNTGELFFGEGSRLTVL.

V is TRBV18 and J is TRBJ2-7; no reliable D call. The V and J ends lost 0 bases and 4 bases respectively, with 10 bases between them. This CDR3 is built from 14 residues. CDR1 is KGHSH, CDR2 LQKENI, per germline. CDR3: CASSPPYSFYEQYF. CDR3 bases: TGTGCCAGCTCACCACCGTACTCTTTTTACGAGCAGTACTTC.

V and J are TRBV7-9 and TRBJ1-3; D call uncertain. The V end lost 5 bases, the J end lost 0 bases, and 17 bases lay between the germline ends. This CDR3 comprises 17 residues. Germline lookup yields CDR1 SEHNR and CDR2 FQNEAQ (reference sequence). This CDR3 reads CASSTDSFYPSGNTIYF. The CDR3 DNA is TGTGCCAGCAGCACGGACTCTTTCTACCCCTCTGGAAACACCATATATTTT.

V and J are TRBV14 and TRBJ1-2, with 8 positions matching TRBD1. This CDR3 contains 14 residues. CDR1 SGHDN and CDR2 FVKESK come from the germline V gene. The ends lost 2 bases at V and 4 bases at J; junction bases unmatched: 3. The CDR3 sequence: CASSQRTGTYGYTF. In DNA form, the CDR3 reads TGTGCCAGCAGCCAAAGGACAGGGACCTATGGCTACACCTTC.

The chain couples TRBV6-5 to TRBJ2-7, with 9 bases that match TRBD1. CDR1 and CDR2 (germline): MNHEY, SVGAGI. This CDR3 contains 13 residues. The V gene end was trimmed by 4 bases and the J gene end by 3 bases; junction bases not matched to a gene: 1. CDR3 DNA: TGTGCCAGCAGTTTGGACAGGGGCTACGAGCAGTACTTC. It yields the protein CASSLDRGYEQYF.

J is TRBJ2-3 and V is TRBV3-1 (or the pseudogene TRBV3-2), with 11 nucleotides matching TRBD2. Germline CDR1 reads LGHDT; CDR2 reads YNNKEL (reference sequence). The CDR3 is 18 amino acids. V trimming: 0 bases; J trimming: 5 bases; junction bases outside the gene matches: 10. The CDR3 DNA reads as TGTGCCAGCAGCCAAGACGGAATAGCGGGGGGGCCGGGAGATACGCAGTATTTT. This sequence encodes CASSQDGIAGGPGDTQYF.

The chain joins TRBV25-1 to TRBJ1-2; D gene uncertain. Germline V gives CDR1 MGHDK, CDR2 SYGVNS. V lost 2 bases, J lost 4 bases, and 17 bases lay in between. The CDR3 loop spans 16 amino acids. DNA for the CDR3: TGTGCCAGCAGTGAACGAGGGCAGGTGTCGATCTATGGCTACACCTTC. The encoded protein is CASSERGQVSIYGYTF.

The rearrangement joins TRBV6-5 to TRBJ2-1; D is perhaps TRBD2 (7 bases). This CDR3 has 14 amino acids. Trimming pared 6 bases from V and 16 bases from J, leaving 25 bases between. Germline values: CDR1 MNHEY, CDR2 SVGAGI. The CDR3 nucleotides are TGTGCCAGCAGGCAGGTGGCGGGGGCGTTCGAGGGATTCTTC. Protein: CASRQVAGAFEGFF.

The chain has TRBV3-1 (or the pseudogene TRBV3-2) and TRBJ2-7; D is possibly TRBD2 (6 bases). Germline loops: CDR1 LGHDT, CDR2 YNNKEL (reference sequence). Trimming shortened V by 3 bases and J by 5 bases, and 23 bases separated the two germline ends. This CDR3 has 17 residues. CDR3 amino acids: CASSHGIRGTLRDEQYF. In nucleotides, the CDR3 is TGTGCCAGCAGCCATGGTATTCGCGGGACCCTTAGGGACGAGCAGTACTTC.

The chain is built from TRBV6-5 and TRBJ2-7; 7 bases align to TRBD1. V was pared by 3 bases and J by 5 bases, with 7 bases of the junction left unmatched. Germline assignment: CDR1 MNHEY and CDR2 SVGAGI. This CDR3 region has 14 residues. Here the CDR3 DNA reads TGTGCCAGCAGTTATGAGGGACAGTATGACGAGCAGTACTTC. Its protein is CASSYEGQYDEQYF.

The genes are TRBV5-6 and TRBJ1-4; 7 nucleotides line up with TRBD1. J lost 7 bases, V lost 4 bases, and 7 bases had no gene match. The CDR3 contains 14 residues. Per the germline V gene, CDR1 is SGHDT and CDR2 is YYEEEE. The CDR3 DNA reads as TGTGCCAGCAGCGTACGACAGGGAGGTGAAAAACTGTTTTTT. This sequence encodes CASSVRQGGEKLFF.

The chain combines TRBV15 with TRBJ2-7; TRBD2 matches at 10 bases. The CDR3 is made up of 16 amino acids. Looked up from germline, CDR1 is LNHNV and CDR2 is YYDKDF (reference sequence). With 1 base clipped from V and 5 bases from J, the junction kept 8 bases outside the gene matches. The CDR3 coding sequence is TGTGCCACCAGCAGAGCGCACGGACTAGCGGTTAACGAGCAGTACTTC. Protein: CATSRAHGLAVNEQYF.

CDR3 protein: CASSFSGTAGTGELFF. CDR3 nucleotides: TGTGCCAGCAGTTTTAGCGGGACGGCGGGCACCGGGGAGCTGTTTTTT. The gene calls are TRBV6-2 or TRBV6-3 and TRBJ2-2; 8 bases fit TRBD2. Germline V lookup: CDR1 MNHEY, CDR2 SVGEGT. The CDR3 length is 16 residues. With V trimmed by 4 bases and J by 4 bases, 8 bases remained unmatched.

The CDR3 DNA is TGTGCCAGCAGCGGAGGACAGGGCGACAATGAGCAGTTCTTC. It is translated as CASSGGQGDNEQFF. The chain employs TRBV5-4 and TRBJ2-1, with 8 bases lining up with TRBD1. Per the germline V gene, CDR1 is SGHNT and CDR2 is YYREEE (reference sequence). This CDR3 has 14 residues. Trimming at V came to 4 bases and at J to 5 bases, leaving 5 bases not matched to a gene.

The chain joins TRBV7-3 to TRBJ2-2, with TRBD2 matching 7 bases. In germline, CDR1 is SGHTA, CDR2 FQGTGA. CDR3 length: 15 residues. The V segment lost 1 base and the J segment 4 bases; nucleotides outside the gene matches: 3. The CDR3: CASSLSGTITGELFF. The CDR3 region has the DNA TGTGCCAGCAGCTTAAGCGGGACTATCACCGGGGAGCTGTTTTTT.

The genes are TRBV7-3 and TRBJ1-2; D is possibly TRBD1 (6 bases). Deletions cut 1 base from V and 8 bases from J, with 20 bases between. The CDR3 spans 16 residues. CDR1 is SGHTA and CDR2 is FQGTGA in the germline V gene. The CDR3, as DNA: TGTGCCAGCAGCTTAAGCCCGGACAGTGGGACGGGAGGCTACACCTTC. Its translation: CASSLSPDSGTGGYTF.

V is TRBV15 and J is TRBJ2-2; 10 nucleotides line up with TRBD2. Germline V CDR1 and CDR2: LNHNV, YYDKDF (reference sequence). The CDR3 runs 18 residues. Trimming removed 0 bases from V and 5 bases from J; junction bases left unmatched: 9. This chain's CDR3 is CATSRDVGAGGYTGELFF. The CDR3 region has the DNA TGTGCCACCAGCAGAGATGTGGGAGCGGGGGGGTATACCGGGGAGCTGTTTTTT.

The CDR3 DNA follows: TGTGCCAGCAGCTTATGGACTAGCGGGGGGCGGGTCGGCGAGCAGTACTTC. This encodes CASSLWTSGGRVGEQYF. The chain employs TRBV7-2 and TRBJ2-7, with 14 bases aligning to TRBD2. The ends lost 2 bases at V and 6 bases at J; junction bases unmatched: 9. CDR1 is SGHTA and CDR2 is FQGNSA in the germline V gene. CDR3 length: 17 residues.

This rearrangement joins TRBV29-1 to TRBJ2-7, with D perhaps matching TRBD1 (5 bases). The germline V and J ends were trimmed by 5 bases and 4 bases, with 24 bases remaining between them. The CDR3 loop spans 16 amino acids. Germline assignment: CDR1 SQVTM and CDR2 ANQGSEA. In DNA form, the CDR3 reads TGCAGCGTTTTTGACTGGGGCGCATCCCTTGGATACGAGCAGTACTTC. Its protein is CSVFDWGASLGYEQYF.

A single count supports this clone. Here the CDR3 reads CATGLRHEQYF. The CDR3 DNA is TGTGCCACCGGGTTACGCCACGAGCAGTACTTC. V gene TRBV6-5 combines with J gene TRBJ2-7, with D hard to call. Trimming pared 10 bases from V and 5 bases from J, leaving 12 bases between. The CDR3 covers 11 residues. The V gene's germline CDR1 is MNHEY and CDR2 SVGAGI.

The CDR3 nucleotides read TGTGCCAGCACCTTGGACACAGAGACCCAGTACTTC. This encodes CASTLDTETQYF. The genes are TRBV7-9 and TRBJ2-5; tentatively, D is TRBD1 (5 bases). The CDR3 loop spans 12 amino acids. V lost 7 bases, J lost 4 bases, and 10 bases lay in between. Germline loops: CDR1 SEHNR, CDR2 FQNEAQ (reference sequence).

The chain couples TRBV9 to TRBJ2-5; TRBD2 matches at 8 bases. The CDR3 contains 13 residues. Germline values: CDR1 SGDLS, CDR2 YYNGEE. The trim removed 4 bases at V and 7 bases at J, leaving 6 bases unmatched. Here the CDR3 reads CASSITSGGTQYF. The CDR3 DNA reads as TGTGCCAGCAGCATAACTAGCGGTGGGACCCAGTACTTC. The full variable domain, rest sourced from reference TRBV9 and TRBJ2-5, is DSGVTQTPKHLITATGQRVTLRCSPRSGDLSVYWYQQSLDQGLQFLIQYYNGEERAKGNILERFSAQQFPDLHSELNLSSLELGDSALYFCASSITSGGTQYFGPGTRLLVL.

The chain is built from TRBV9 and TRBJ2-7; TRBD2 aligns across 8 bases. There are 15 residues in the CDR3. Germline trimming cut 2 bases from V and 4 bases from J; bases unmatched to any gene: 8. Germline V gene data show CDR1 as SGDLS and CDR2 as YYNGEE. The CDR3 bases are TGTGCCAGCAGCGTTGCGAGCGGGGGTATATACGAGCAGTACTTC. This gives the protein CASSVASGGIYEQYF.

The V gene is TRBV4-1, the J gene TRBJ2-2; a weak D match, TRBD2 (7 bases). CDR3 length: 14 amino acids. Germline V gives CDR1 MGHRA, CDR2 YSYEKL. Deletions cut 1 base from V and 6 bases from J, with 9 bases between. The CDR3 is CASSQVGGAGELFF. In DNA, the CDR3 is TGCGCCAGCAGCCAAGTAGGGGGGGCCGGGGAGCTGTTTTTT.

In this sample, this clone turned up once. J is TRBJ2-7 and V is TRBV9, with a weak D call TRBD1 (7 bases). V was clipped by 3 bases and J by 3 bases, with 13 bases between them. This CDR3 is built from 14 residues. Germline assignment: CDR1 SGDLS and CDR2 YYNGEE. As DNA, the CDR3 is TGTGCCAGCAGCGCCAGACAGGGAGGCTACGAGCAGTACTTC. It yields the protein CASSARQGGYEQYF.

DNA for the CDR3: TGCAGTGCTAGGCGTTACACCTTC. It is translated as CSARRYTF. The V and J genes are TRBV20-1 and TRBJ1-2; D unclear. The V end lost 3 bases, the J end lost 11 bases, and 4 bases lay between the germline ends. The CDR3 loop spans 8 amino acids. CDR1 DFQATT and CDR2 SNEGSKA come from the germline V gene (reference sequence).

This chain links TRBV3-1 (or the pseudogene TRBV3-2) with TRBJ2-5, with a possible D match to TRBD2 (5 bases). CDR3 length: 15 residues. Germline lookup yields CDR1 LGHDT and CDR2 YNNKEL (reference sequence). V was pared by 0 bases and J by 7 bases, with 15 bases between. Here the CDR3 DNA reads TGTGCCAGCAGCCAAGATACAACCGCGGGCGTGACCCAGTACTTC. Translation: CASSQDTTAGVTQYF.

The chain employs TRBV7-9 and TRBJ1-1; a weak D match, TRBD1 (5 bases). V was trimmed by 6 bases and J by 0 bases, leaving 11 bases between them. Per germline, CDR1 SEHNR and CDR2 FQNEAQ (reference sequence). This CDR3 spans 14 amino acids. The CDR3 region has the DNA TGTGCCAGCAGGCCACAGGAGTTGAACACTGAAGCTTTCTTT. This encodes CASRPQELNTEAFF.

This clone was seen just once. The chain links TRBV9 to TRBJ2-1; D is ambiguous. Germline CDR1 is SGDLS and CDR2 is YYNGEE. The germline V and J ends were trimmed by 0 bases and 6 bases, with 7 bases remaining between them. This CDR3 region has 13 residues. The CDR3 DNA follows: TGTGCCAGCAGCGTAGGGCCAGTCAATGAGCAGTTCTTC. As protein: CASSVGPVNEQFF.